A single sample is the source of the 9 T cell receptor beta chains below, sequenced in a study of cytomegalovirus exposure and HLA in healthy donors. Amplification used 60 Vbeta primers and 13 Jbeta primers. The protocol was immunoSEQ multiplex PCR, while the TCRdb copy is restricted to in-frame clones and leaves out a portion. This table has about 160,000 clones, over 75% appearing once. Material: PBMCs. Every receptor here comes from a woman between 50 and 59 years old in good health and CMV-seropositive.

The chain employs TRBV6-5 and TRBJ2-1, with D perhaps matching TRBD1 (5 bases). The V gene's germline CDR1 is MNHEY and CDR2 SVGAGI. This CDR3 region has 13 residues. V lost 8 bases to trimming and J lost 3 bases, with 11 bases between them. Here the CDR3 reads CASQLDSYNEQFF. The CDR3 DNA sequence: TGTGCCAGCCAACTTGACAGCTACAATGAGCAGTTCTTC.

This clone was counted a single time. The chain couples TRBV6-1 to TRBJ1-2, with D possibly being TRBD1 (6 bases). The CDR3 covers 14 residues. The germline V and J ends were trimmed by 4 bases and 5 bases, with 14 bases remaining between them. The germline gives CDR1 MNHNS, CDR2 SASEGT. The CDR3 DNA follows: TGTGCCAGCAGTGTGGGGGCGGACAGTTATGGCTACACCTTC. Encoded protein: CASSVGADSYGYTF.

This sequence joins TRBV5-1 and TRBJ2-1; the D gene is possibly TRBD1 (6 bases). Looked up from germline, CDR1 is SGHRS and CDR2 is YFSETQ. The CDR3 covers 15 residues. Trimming left V 4 bases short and J 0 bases short, with 11 bases between. The CDR3 DNA is TGCGCCAGCAGCCTCGGACAGACCTCCTACAATGAGCAGTTCTTC. Its translation is CASSLGQTSYNEQFF.

The rearrangement links TRBV7-8 to TRBJ2-2; a possible D gene is TRBD1 (5 bases). There are 16 residues in the CDR3. V was trimmed by 1 base and J by 1 base, leaving 10 bases between them. The germline CDR1 and CDR2 sequences are SGHVS and FQNEAQ. CDR3 sequence: CASSLGTPLNTGELFF. DNA of the CDR3: TGTGCCAGCAGCTTAGGGACACCATTGAACACCGGGGAGCTGTTTTTT.

V is TRBV2 and J is TRBJ1-1, with TRBD1 as a possible D gene (6 bases). The CDR3 has 14 amino acids. Trimming pared 7 bases from V and 5 bases from J, leaving 17 bases between. Germline values: CDR1 SNHLY, CDR2 FYNNEI. CDR3 nucleotides: TGTGCCAGCATCGGCCAAGGGGGAAAGACTGAAGCTTTCTTT. Translating it yields CASIGQGGKTEAFF.

The genes are TRBV19 and TRBJ1-2, with D maybe TRBD1 (6 bases). V lost 7 bases, J lost 7 bases, and 16 bases lay in between. CDR3 length: 13 amino acids. Germline CDR1 and CDR2: LNHDA and SQIVND (reference sequence). The CDR3 region is CASIQGTRSGYTF. Here the CDR3 DNA reads TGTGCCAGTATCCAGGGGACGAGGAGTGGCTACACCTTC.

DNA for the CDR3: TGTGCCAGCAGCCGACAGACCGGGACATCAGAAGGCGGGTCCTATAATTCACCCCTCCACTTT. It is translated as CASSRQTGTSEGGSYNSPLHF. The gene calls are TRBV27 and TRBJ1-6; a weak D match, TRBD1 (6 bases). V gave up 6 bases and J gave up 1 base, with 28 bases separating them. The V gene's germline CDR1 is MNHEY and CDR2 SMNVEV (reference sequence). This CDR3 region has 21 residues.

CDR3 coding DNA: TGTGCCAGCAGCTTAGCGCCCGGCGGGGGGGGCCAAGAGACCCAGTACTTC. Residues: CASSLAPGGGGQETQYF. The chain is built from TRBV7-2 and TRBJ2-5; TRBD2 aligns across 9 bases. The J segment lost 1 base and the V segment lost 0 bases, leaving 6 bases of the junction unmatched. CDR1 and CDR2 from the germline V gene are SGHTA and FQGNSA. The CDR3 extends over 17 amino acids.

The V and J genes are TRBV19 and TRBJ2-7, with D uncertain. This CDR3 region has 14 residues. From germline, CDR1 is LNHDA and CDR2 SQIVND (reference sequence). Between the trimmed V and J ends, which lost 3 bases and 3 bases, there was a span of 12 bases. The CDR3 DNA reads TGTGCCAGTAGTATCGGTACTGGTTACTACGAGCAGTACTTC. As protein: CASSIGTGYYEQYF.